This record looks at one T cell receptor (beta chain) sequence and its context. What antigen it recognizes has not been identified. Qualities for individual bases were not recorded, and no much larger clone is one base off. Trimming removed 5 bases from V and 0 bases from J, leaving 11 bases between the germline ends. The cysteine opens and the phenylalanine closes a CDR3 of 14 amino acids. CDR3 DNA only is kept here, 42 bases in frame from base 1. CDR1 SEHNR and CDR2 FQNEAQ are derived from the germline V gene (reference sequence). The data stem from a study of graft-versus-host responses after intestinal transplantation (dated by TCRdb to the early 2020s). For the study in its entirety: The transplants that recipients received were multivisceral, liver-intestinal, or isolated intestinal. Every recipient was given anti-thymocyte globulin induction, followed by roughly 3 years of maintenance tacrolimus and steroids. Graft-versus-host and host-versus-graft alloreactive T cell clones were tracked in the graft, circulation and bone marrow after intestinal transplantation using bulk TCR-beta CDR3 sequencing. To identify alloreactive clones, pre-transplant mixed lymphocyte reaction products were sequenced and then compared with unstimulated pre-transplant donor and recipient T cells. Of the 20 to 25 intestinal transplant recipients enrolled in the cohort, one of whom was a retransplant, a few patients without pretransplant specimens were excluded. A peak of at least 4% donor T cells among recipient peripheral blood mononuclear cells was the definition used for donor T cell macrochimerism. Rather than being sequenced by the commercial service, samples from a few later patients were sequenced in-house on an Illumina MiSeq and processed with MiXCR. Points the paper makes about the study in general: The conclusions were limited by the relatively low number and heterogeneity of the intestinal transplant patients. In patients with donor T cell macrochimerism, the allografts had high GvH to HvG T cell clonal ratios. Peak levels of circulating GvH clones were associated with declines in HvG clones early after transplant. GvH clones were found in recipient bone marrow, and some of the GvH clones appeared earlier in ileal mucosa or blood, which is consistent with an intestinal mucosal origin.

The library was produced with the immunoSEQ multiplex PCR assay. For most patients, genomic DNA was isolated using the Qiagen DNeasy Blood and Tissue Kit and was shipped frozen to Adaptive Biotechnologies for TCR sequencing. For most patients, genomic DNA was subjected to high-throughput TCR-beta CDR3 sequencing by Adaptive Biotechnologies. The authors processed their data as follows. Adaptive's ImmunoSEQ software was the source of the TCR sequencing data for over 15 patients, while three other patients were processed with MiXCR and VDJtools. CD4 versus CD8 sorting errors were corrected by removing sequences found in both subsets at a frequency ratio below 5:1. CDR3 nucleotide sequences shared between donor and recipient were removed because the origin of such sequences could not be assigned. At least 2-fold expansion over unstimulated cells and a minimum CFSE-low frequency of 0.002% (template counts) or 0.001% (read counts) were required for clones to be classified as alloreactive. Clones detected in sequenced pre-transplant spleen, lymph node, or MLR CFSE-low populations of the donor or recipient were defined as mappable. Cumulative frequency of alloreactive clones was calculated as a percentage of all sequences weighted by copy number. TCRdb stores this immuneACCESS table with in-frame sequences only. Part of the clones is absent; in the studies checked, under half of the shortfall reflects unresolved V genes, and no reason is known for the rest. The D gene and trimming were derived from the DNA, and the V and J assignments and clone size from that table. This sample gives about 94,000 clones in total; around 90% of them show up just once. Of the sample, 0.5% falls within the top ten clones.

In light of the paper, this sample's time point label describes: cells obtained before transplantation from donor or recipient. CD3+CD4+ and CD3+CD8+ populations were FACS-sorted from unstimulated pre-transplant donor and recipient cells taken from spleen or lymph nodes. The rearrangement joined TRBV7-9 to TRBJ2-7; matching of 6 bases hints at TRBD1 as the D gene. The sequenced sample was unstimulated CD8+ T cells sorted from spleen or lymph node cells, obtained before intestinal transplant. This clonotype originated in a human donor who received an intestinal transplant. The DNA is TGTGCCAGCAGCCCCTGGACAGACTCCTACGAGCAGTACTTC. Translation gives CASSPWTDSYEQYF.